These 26 T cell receptor beta chains share one sample of origin, sequenced in a study of blood T cell repertoires in COVID-19. Profiling relied on immunoSEQ multiplex PCR, and the TCRdb table lists in-frame clones only, not all of them. The sample lists some 70,000 clones, about 91% occurring once. Sequencing used peripheral blood. All receptors derive from a woman in her sixties or seventies with acute or convalescent COVID-19.

The chain couples TRBV7-9 to TRBJ2-5; D gene uncertain. The CDR3 spans 12 residues. The germline V gene encodes CDR1 SEHNR and CDR2 FQNEAQ (reference sequence). Trimming stripped 6 bases from V and 0 bases from J, with 5 bases between. This chain's CDR3 is CASSPYQETQYF. The CDR3 nucleotides are TGTGCCAGCAGTCCGTACCAAGAGACCCAGTACTTC.

The chain joins TRBV27 to TRBJ1-1; 10 bases fit TRBD1. The CDR3 runs to 16 residues. Unmatched junction bases numbered 7, after V lost 1 base and J lost 5 bases. CDR1 is MNHEY, CDR2 SMNVEV, per germline (reference sequence). The CDR3 spells CASSLFGQGGWTEAFF. In nucleotides, the CDR3 is TGTGCCAGCAGTTTATTTGGACAGGGGGGTTGGACTGAAGCTTTCTTT.

V is TRBV18 and J is TRBJ1-2, with 9 bases lining up with TRBD1. The CDR3 has 14 residues. V lost 3 bases and J lost 7; bases outside the gene matches: 6. Germline V gives CDR1 KGHSH, CDR2 LQKENI. CDR3 region: CASSPWDREPGYTF. In nucleotides, the CDR3 is TGTGCCAGCTCACCGTGGGACAGGGAGCCTGGCTACACCTTC. Using reference TRBV18 and TRBJ1-2 for the parts outside the CDR3, the full variable domain is NAGVMQNPRHLVRRRGQEARLRCSPMKGHSHVYWYRQLPEEGLKFMVYLQKENIIDESGMPKERFSAEFPKEGPSILRIQQVVRGDSAAYFCASSPWDREPGYTFGSGTRLTVV.

The chain recombines TRBV5-4 with TRBJ1-3; possible D gene TRBD1, 5 bases. The CDR3 extends over 13 amino acids. Germline loops: CDR1 SGHNT, CDR2 YYREEE (reference sequence). Between the trimmed V and J ends, which lost 2 bases and 8 bases, there was a span of 11 bases. This CDR3 reads CASSFFKGDTIYF. CDR3 sequence (DNA): TGTGCCAGCAGCTTTTTCAAAGGGGACACCATATATTTT.

The chain is built from TRBV6-2 or TRBV6-3 and TRBJ2-5; possible D gene TRBD1, 6 bases. The CDR3 runs 14 residues. Germline lookup yields CDR1 MNHEY and CDR2 SVGEGT. With 2 bases removed from V and 5 bases from J, the gap between germline ends came to 12 bases. Here the CDR3 DNA reads TGTGCCAGCAGTTACGACACAGGGTGGGAGACCCAGTACTTC. It yields the protein CASSYDTGWETQYF.

The chain employs TRBV29-1 and TRBJ1-1; the match to TRBD1 covers 10 bases. The CDR3 consists of 12 residues. After removal of 7 bases from V and 5 bases from J, the junction contained 4 bases not matched to a gene. In germline, CDR1 is SQVTM, CDR2 ANQGSEA. The CDR3 here is CSAGTGETEAFF. The DNA of the CDR3 is TGCAGCGCCGGGACAGGGGAAACTGAAGCTTTCTTT.

The V call is TRBV28, the J call TRBJ1-2; TRBD1 matches 7 bases. This CDR3 comprises 11 residues. In germline, CDR1 is MDHEN, CDR2 SYDVKM. Trimming at V came to 5 bases and at J to 7 bases, leaving 1 base not matched to a gene. CDR3 in amino acids: CASSTGAGYTF. CDR3 DNA sequence: TGTGCCAGCAGTACAGGGGCTGGCTACACCTTC.

The genes are TRBV5-4 and TRBJ2-7, with TRBD2 identical over 7 bases. The CDR3 spans 15 residues. Unmatched junction bases numbered 14, after V lost 4 bases and J lost 7 bases. CDR1 SGHNT and CDR2 YYREEE come from the germline V gene (reference sequence). CDR3 amino acids: CASSQGGTSPREQYF. In nucleotides, the CDR3 is TGTGCCAGCAGCCAGGGAGGGACTTCCCCCAGAGAGCAGTACTTC.

This clone was seen a single time. The chain employs TRBV28 and TRBJ1-2; TRBD1 might be the D (5 bases). The CDR3 covers 14 residues. The germline gives CDR1 MDHEN, CDR2 SYDVKM. Trimming cost V 2 bases and J 2 bases, with 9 bases left between them. The CDR3 is CASSLIGGNYGYTF. The CDR3 bases are TGTGCCAGCAGTTTAATCGGGGGGAACTATGGCTACACCTTC.

The CDR3 protein is CASRREGMNTEAFF. The CDR3, as DNA: TGTGCCAGTAGGAGGGAGGGGATGAACACTGAAGCTTTCTTT. This chain connects TRBV7-8 to TRBJ1-1, with D possibly matching TRBD1 (5 bases). Trimming left V 9 bases short and J 0 bases short, with 14 bases between. From germline, CDR1 is SGHVS and CDR2 FQNEAQ. The CDR3 sequence is 14 residues long. The variable domain in full, with the rest retrieved from reference TRBV7-8 and TRBJ1-1, is GAGVSQSPRYKVAKRGQDVALRCDPISGHVSLFWYQQALGQGPEFLTYFQNEAQLDKSGLPSDRFFAERPEGSVSTLKIQRTQQEDSAVYLCASRREGMNTEAFFGQGTRLTVV.

Comments on this clone: A junction boundary mismatches the germline segment, possibly from a read error. The rearrangement uses TRBV7-3 and TRBJ1-2; 11 nucleotides match TRBD1. The V gene's germline CDR1 is SGHTA and CDR2 FQGTGA. The CDR3 consists of 15 residues. CDR3 DNA: TGTGCCAGCAACTTACACGGGACAGGGGGCTATGGCTACACCTTC. It encodes CASNLHGTGGYGYTF.

The chain couples TRBV7-9 to TRBJ2-7, with TRBD2 as a possible D gene (9 bases). CDR3 length: 20 residues. The V end lost 5 bases, the J end lost 1 base, and 30 bases lay between the germline ends. Germline values: CDR1 SEHNR, CDR2 FQNEAQ (reference sequence). The CDR3 here is CASSTQGAGVSGSWSYEQYF. The CDR3 bases are TGTGCCAGCAGCACCCAGGGGGCAGGGGTTAGCGGGAGTTGGTCCTACGAGCAGTACTTC. Full variable domain (missing parts from reference TRBV7-9 and TRBJ2-7): DTGVSQNPRHKITKRGQNVTFRCDPISEHNRLYWYRQTLGQGPEFLTYFQNEAQLEKSRLLSDRFSAERPKGSFSTLEIQRTEQGDSAMYLCASSTQGAGVSGSWSYEQYFGPGTRLTVT.

CDR3 amino acids: CASRGQDWNNSPLHF. As DNA, the CDR3 is TGTGCCAGCAGAGGACAGGACTGGAATAATTCACCCCTCCACTTT. The chain couples TRBV6-5 to TRBJ1-6, with 7 nucleotides matching TRBD1. V gave up 6 bases and J gave up 5 bases; unmatched junction bases: 7. This CDR3 spans 15 amino acids. Per germline, CDR1 MNHEY and CDR2 SVGAGI.

The chain employs TRBV7-6 and TRBJ2-3; tentatively, D is TRBD2 (5 bases). Germline V gene data show CDR1 as SGHVS and CDR2 as FNYEAQ. The CDR3 spans 11 residues. CDR3 region: CGAGITDTQYF. The CDR3 DNA reads as TGTGGGGCGGGCATCACAGATACGCAGTATTTT.

The gene calls are TRBV10-3 and TRBJ1-1; 9 positions match TRBD1. CDR1 and CDR2 (germline): ENHRY, SYGVKD. V lost 4 bases, J lost 1 base, and 4 bases stayed unmatched. This CDR3 spans 15 amino acids. CDR3 loop: CAISGTGVKNTEAFF. As DNA, the CDR3 is TGTGCCATCAGTGGGACAGGGGTTAAGAACACTGAAGCTTTCTTT.

V is TRBV5-5 and J is TRBJ1-4, with a possible D match to TRBD1 (5 bases). Germline V CDR1 and CDR2: SGHKS, YYEKEE (reference sequence). The ends were cut back, 5 bases at V and 1 base at J, with 12 bases in the middle. The length of the CDR3 is 15 residues. In DNA, the CDR3 is TGTGCCAGCAGGATTCGACAGCAAACTAATGAAAAACTGTTTTTT. Translation: CASRIRQQTNEKLFF. The entire variable domain, with the rest obtained from reference TRBV5-5 and TRBJ1-4, is as follows: DAGVTQSPTHLIKTRGQQVTLRCSPISGHKSVSWYQQVLGQGPQFIFQYYEKEERGRGNFPDRFSARQFPNYSSELNVNALLLGDSALYLCASRIRQQTNEKLFFGSGTQLSVL.

J is TRBJ2-1 and V is TRBV4-1, with 11 positions matching TRBD2. Germline CDR1 is MGHRA and CDR2 is YSYEKL. The V segment lost 0 bases and the J segment 5 bases; nucleotides outside the gene matches: 9. CDR3 length: 18 residues. The CDR3 DNA reads TGCGCCAGCAGCCAAGACCCTTCGGGGACTAGCGGTCACAATGAGCAGTTCTTC. It is translated as CASSQDPSGTSGHNEQFF.

The chain joins TRBV6-5 to TRBJ2-7; TRBD2 aligns across 7 bases. The V gene end was trimmed by 6 bases and the J gene end by 0 bases; junction bases not matched to a gene: 5. Germline loops: CDR1 MNHEY, CDR2 SVGAGI. The CDR3 consists of 14 residues. CDR3 DNA sequence: TGTGCCAGCAGACGCTCGGGGGGCTCCTACGAGCAGTACTTC. Its protein product is CASRRSGGSYEQYF.

V and J are TRBV30 and TRBJ1-2; D not certain. CDR3 size: 12 residues. V lost 3 bases, J lost 7 bases, and 12 bases lay in between. In germline, CDR1 is GTSNPN, CDR2 SVGIG (reference sequence). CDR3 region: CAWSQSTPGYTF. Here the CDR3 DNA reads TGTGCCTGGAGCCAGTCGACTCCTGGCTACACCTTC. Looking up the rest from reference TRBV30 and TRBJ1-2 gives the full variable domain: SQTIHQWPATLVQPVGSPLSLECTVEGTSNPNLYWYRQAAGRGLQLLFYSVGIGQISSEVPQNLSASRPQDRQFILSSKKLLLSDSGFYLCAWSQSTPGYTFGSGTRLTVV.

This clone was found a few times. The chain is built from TRBV28 and TRBJ1-4, with 8 bases that match TRBD1. The CDR3 is 15 amino acids. Germline V gives CDR1 MDHEN, CDR2 SYDVKM. V was pared by 5 bases and J by 10 bases, with 12 bases of the junction left unmatched. The CDR3 DNA is TGTGCCAGCAGTCTTCCCGGGACAGGAGGCGGAAAACTGTTTTTT. Translation: CASSLPGTGGGKLFF.

The chain carries TRBV29-1 and TRBJ1-2, with a tentative D call TRBD1 (5 bases). This CDR3 comprises 12 residues. The V gene lost 6 bases and the J gene lost 4 bases, with 12 bases spanning the gap. Germline assignment: CDR1 SQVTM and CDR2 ANQGSEA. The CDR3 sequence: CSVPGGGYGYTF. CDR3 nucleotide sequence: TGCAGCGTCCCGGGGGGGGGCTATGGCTACACCTTC.

This chain uses TRBV10-3 with TRBJ1-4, with TRBD1 identical over 10 bases. J lost 7 bases, V lost 3 bases, and 2 bases had no gene match. Looked up from germline, CDR1 is ENHRY and CDR2 is SYGVKD. This CDR3 region has 14 residues. As DNA, the CDR3 is TGTGCCATCAGTGATGGGGACAGGGGTGAAAAACTGTTTTTT. It encodes CAISDGDRGEKLFF.

The chain joins TRBV25-1 to TRBJ2-7; maybe TRBD2 (6 bases). Trimming removed 4 bases at V and 2 bases at J, with 9 bases between. The length of the CDR3 is 13 residues. Germline CDR1 reads MGHDK; CDR2 reads SYGVNS. For the CDR3, the DNA is TGTGCCAGCAGTGGTAGCGGACCCTACGAGCAGTACTTC. Amino acid sequence: CASSGSGPYEQYF.

The chain recombines TRBV28 with TRBJ1-4; D is ambiguous. V lost 4 bases, J lost 7 bases, and 7 bases lay in between. The CDR3 contains 12 residues. Germline lookup yields CDR1 MDHEN and CDR2 SYDVKM. This CDR3 is CASSYASEKLFF. The CDR3 DNA reads TGTGCCAGCAGTTACGCCAGTGAAAAACTGTTTTTT.

This clone has a single count. The chain links TRBV13 to TRBJ2-1; TRBD2 matches 13 bases. The CDR3 has 16 residues. Germline CDR1 is PRHDT and CDR2 is FYEKMQ (reference sequence). V lost 5 bases, J lost 8 bases, and 9 bases stayed unmatched. CDR3 sequence reads: CASSPRTSGRIHEQFF. The CDR3 DNA reads as TGTGCCAGCAGCCCCCGGACTAGCGGGAGAATCCATGAGCAGTTCTTC. Supplemented by reference TRBV13 and TRBJ2-1, the full variable domain reads AAGVIQSPRHLIKEKRETATLKCYPIPRHDTVYWYQQGPGQDPQFLISFYEKMQSDKGSIPDRFSAQQFSDYHSELNMSSLELGDSALYFCASSPRTSGRIHEQFFGPGTRLTVL.

This CDR3 is CASTRLAGSSYEQYF. The CDR3 DNA is TGTGCCAGCACCCGACTAGCGGGTAGCTCCTACGAGCAGTACTTC. This rearrangement joins TRBV6-5 to TRBJ2-7; 10 nucleotides agree with TRBD2. CDR3 length equals 15 residues. Germline CDR1 MNHEY, CDR2 SVGAGI. Trimming at V came to 7 bases and at J to 0 bases, leaving 6 bases not matched to a gene.